The table lists the clone carrying this T cell receptor (beta chain) with many counts. The V gene end was trimmed by 6 bases and the J gene end by 3 bases; junction bases not matched to a gene: 5. The germline V gene encodes CDR1 ENHRY and CDR2 SYGVKD. The CDR3 extends over 14 amino acids. This sample is part of a study of T cells in Graves' hyperthyroidism and ophthalmopathy. RNA transcripts provided the source from which TCR beta CDR3 regions were amplified. The HTBI primer set served for first-round RT-PCR of the TCR CDR3. TCRdb ran MiXCR on the multiplex PCR reads and lists one entry per CDR3 protein. The sample shows 500,000 to 600,000 distinct CDR3 sequences, over 35% of them seen only once.

Sample: peripheral blood or thyroid tissue (not recorded which). The J gene is TRBJ2-7, the V gene TRBV10-3, with 10 positions matching TRBD1. The sequence was collected from an adult woman with Graves' disease, either hyperthyroidism or ophthalmopathy (not recorded which). Here the CDR3 reads CAISGQGGNYEQYF. The CDR3 region has the DNA TGTGCCATCAGCGGACAGGGGGGAAACTACGAGCAGTACTTC.